This TCR beta chain emerged from a study of CD8 T cells in Susac syndrome. Study outcomes and limitations: The study conceded that relatively few individuals underwent its TCR sequencing and HLA analysis.

Reverse transcription of roughly 0.45 to 1 ug RNA was carried out with random hexamers. It was immunoSEQ multiplex PCR that amplified TCR beta CDR3 across 54 Vbeta and 13 Jbeta. Via MiXCR, TCRdb re-called the immunoSEQ multiplex PCR reads, giving one row per CDR3 protein. Among 150,000 to 200,000 distinct CDR3 sequences listed, just over 90% were seen once. Sequencing of TCR beta was undertaken in CD8+ and CD4+ T cells derived from blood. Negative isolation was used for CD8+ and CD4+ T cells and FACS enrichment for TEMRA cells. Note on this clonotype: Its matching antigen is unknown.

V lost 5 bases, J lost 5 bases, and 3 bases stayed unmatched. From germline, CDR1 is SGHTA and CDR2 FQGNSA. The CDR3 covers 15 residues. Specimen: CD4+ T cells from PBMCs. The sequence came from a human donor in good health. This chain joins TRBV7-2 and TRBJ2-5, with 15 bases fitting TRBD2. This CDR3 reads CASSAGTSGGETQYF. The CDR3 DNA follows: TGTGCCAGCAGCGCCGGGACTAGCGGGGGGGAGACCCAGTACTTC. Full variable domain (remainder filled in from reference TRBV7-2 and TRBJ2-5): GAGVSQSPSNKVTEKGKDVELRCDPISGHTALYWYRQSLGQGLEFLIYFQGNSAPDKSGLPSDRFSAERTGGSVSTLTIQRTQQEDSAVYLCASSAGTSGGETQYFGPGTRLLVL.